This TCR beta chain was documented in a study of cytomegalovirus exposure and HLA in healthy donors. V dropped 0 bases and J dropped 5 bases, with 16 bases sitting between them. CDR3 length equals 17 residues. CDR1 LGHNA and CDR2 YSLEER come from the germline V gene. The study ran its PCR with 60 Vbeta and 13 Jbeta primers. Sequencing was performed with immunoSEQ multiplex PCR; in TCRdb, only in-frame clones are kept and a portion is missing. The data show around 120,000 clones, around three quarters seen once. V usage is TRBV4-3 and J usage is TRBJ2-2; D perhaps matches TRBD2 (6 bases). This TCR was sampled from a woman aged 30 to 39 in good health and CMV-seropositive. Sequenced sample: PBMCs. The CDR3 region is CASSQEGGYSRTGELFF. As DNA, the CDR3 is TGCGCCAGCAGCCAAGAGGGGGGATACTCGAGGACCGGGGAGCTGTTTTTT.